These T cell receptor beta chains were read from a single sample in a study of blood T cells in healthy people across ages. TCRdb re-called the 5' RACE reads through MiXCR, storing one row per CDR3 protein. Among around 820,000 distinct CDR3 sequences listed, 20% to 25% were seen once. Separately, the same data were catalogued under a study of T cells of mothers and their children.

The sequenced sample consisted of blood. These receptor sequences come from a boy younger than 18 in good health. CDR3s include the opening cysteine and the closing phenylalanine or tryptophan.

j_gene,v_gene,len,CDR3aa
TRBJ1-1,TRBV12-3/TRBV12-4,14,CASSLETGGTEAFF
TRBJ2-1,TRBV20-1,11,CSARKANEQFF
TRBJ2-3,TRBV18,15,CASSPKGVGSDTRYF
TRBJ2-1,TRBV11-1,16,CASSPRTSAPYNEQFF
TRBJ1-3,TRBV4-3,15,CASSQEGGPGNTIYF
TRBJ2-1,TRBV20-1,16,CSARDWGTGSYNGQFF
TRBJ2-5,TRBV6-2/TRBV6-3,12,CASETPQETQYF
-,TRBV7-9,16,CSSSLGGQGVGETQYF
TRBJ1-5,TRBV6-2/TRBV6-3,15,CASTTTGAFDQPQHF
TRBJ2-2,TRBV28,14,CASRAQGLSGELFF
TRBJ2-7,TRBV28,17,CASSKGPGGTAPYEQYF
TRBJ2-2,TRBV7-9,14,CASSSSGNSGELFF
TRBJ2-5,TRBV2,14,CASSTDRGRETQYF
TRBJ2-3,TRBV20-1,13,CSARVGFTDTQYF
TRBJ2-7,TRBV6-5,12,CASRTLDYEQYF
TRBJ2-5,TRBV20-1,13,CSAPGGGGLAQYF
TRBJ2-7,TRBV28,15,CASSLAADRAYEQYF
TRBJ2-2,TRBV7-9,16,CASSSLTSGFPGELFF
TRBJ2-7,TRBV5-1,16,CASSWTGTGEVYEQYF
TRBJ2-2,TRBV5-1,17,CASSSPGLAGRTGELFF
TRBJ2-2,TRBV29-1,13,CSVGVQNTGELFF
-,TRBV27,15,CASSRTSGGAYEQYF
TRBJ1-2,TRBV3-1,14,CASSLDDPTYGYTF
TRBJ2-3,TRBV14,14,CASSDRVRADTQYF
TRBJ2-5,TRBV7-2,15,CASSSRQGRQETQYF
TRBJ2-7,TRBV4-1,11,CASSQAGEQYF
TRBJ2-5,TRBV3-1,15,CASSQDRGFRETQYF
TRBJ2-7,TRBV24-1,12,CATSEGLGEQYF
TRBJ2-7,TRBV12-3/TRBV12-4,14,CASREQGSTYEQYF
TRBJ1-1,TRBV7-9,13,CASSLNWNTEAFF
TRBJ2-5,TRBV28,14,CASSLHRRMETQYF
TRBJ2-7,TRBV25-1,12,CASSEHSYEQYF
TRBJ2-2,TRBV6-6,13,CASSYENTGELFF
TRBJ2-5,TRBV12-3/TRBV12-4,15,CASSYRQGVRETQYF
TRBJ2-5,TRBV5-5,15,CASSLLTGGGETQYF
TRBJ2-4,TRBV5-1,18,CASSMVPGTGVFEGIQYF
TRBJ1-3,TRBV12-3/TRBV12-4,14,CASSLQDSGNTIYF
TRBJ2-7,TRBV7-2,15,CASSFGADRSYEQYF
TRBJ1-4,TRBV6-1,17,CASSPRGRPATNEKLFF
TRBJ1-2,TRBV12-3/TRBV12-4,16,CASSRADKRDNYGYTF
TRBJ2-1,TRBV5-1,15,CASSYGTSGVNEQFF
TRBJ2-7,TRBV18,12,CASSDVGYEQYF